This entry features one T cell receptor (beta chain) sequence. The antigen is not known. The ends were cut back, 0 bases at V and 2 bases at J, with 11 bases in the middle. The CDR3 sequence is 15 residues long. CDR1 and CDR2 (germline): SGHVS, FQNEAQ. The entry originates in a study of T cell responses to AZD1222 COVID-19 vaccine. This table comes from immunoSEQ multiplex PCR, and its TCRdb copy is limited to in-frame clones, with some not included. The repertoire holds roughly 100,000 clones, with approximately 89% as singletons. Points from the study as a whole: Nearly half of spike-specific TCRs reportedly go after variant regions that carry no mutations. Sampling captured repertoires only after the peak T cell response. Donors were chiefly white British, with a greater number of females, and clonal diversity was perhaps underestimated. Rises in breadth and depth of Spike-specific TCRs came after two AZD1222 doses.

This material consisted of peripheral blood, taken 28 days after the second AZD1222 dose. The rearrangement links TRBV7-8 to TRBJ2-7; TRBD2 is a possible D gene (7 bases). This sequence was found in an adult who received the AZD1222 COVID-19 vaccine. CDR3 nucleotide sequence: TGTGCCAGCAGCTTAGCGGGAGGGGGGGCCTACGAGCAGTACTTC. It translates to CASSLAGGGAYEQYF.